The TCR beta chain under discussion was sequenced for a study of cytomegalovirus exposure and HLA in healthy donors. Study results and caveats: TCR beta V- and J-gene trimming was later associated with a missense DCLRE1C variant. Being productive about 90% or about 30% of the time was typical of most TCR beta V segments in an earlier analysis.

With 2 bases removed from V and 0 bases from J, the gap between germline ends came to 9 bases. Germline CDR1 SGHVS, CDR2 FQNEAQ. The CDR3 is 15 residues long. On this clone itself: What it binds is unknown.

Vbeta (60) and Jbeta (13) primers were used in the PCR. Source study methods: Among the unique TCR beta chains that a later analysis counted, about 81 million in all, about 12 million were shared. Generated by immunoSEQ multiplex PCR, the TCRdb table keeps only in-frame clones and is missing some. The DNA was the basis for D and trimming; V, J and clone size are from that table. Here the sample spans some 64,000 clones, approximately 88% being singletons. The TCR originated in a man aged 30 to 45 in good health and CMV-seropositive. Material for sequencing was PBMCs. The chain joins TRBV7-8 to TRBJ2-3; a weak D match, TRBD1 (5 bases). The CDR3 region has the DNA TGTGCCAGCAGCTTACGCCAGGGAAGCACAGATACGCAGTATTTT. Translation gives CASSLRQGSTDTQYF.